The 28 T cell receptor beta chains below all came from one sample that was sequenced in a study of blood T cell repertoires in COVID-19. This table comes from immunoSEQ multiplex PCR, and its TCRdb copy is limited to in-frame clones, with some not included. The table includes 300,000 to 350,000 clones, approximately 89% detected once. Sequenced input: peripheral blood. These receptors were collected from a woman under 30 who had recovered from COVID-19.

The rearrangement joins TRBV2 to TRBJ2-1; 12 bases fit TRBD2. Germline CDR1 reads SNHLY; CDR2 reads FYNNEI. V was pared by 6 bases and J by 3 bases, with 9 bases of the junction left unmatched. CDR3 length: 17 amino acids. Here the CDR3 reads CASRPGPSGRVYNEQFF. CDR3 DNA: TGTGCCAGCAGGCCAGGGCCTAGCGGGAGGGTCTACAATGAGCAGTTCTTC.

This clone occurred once. The J gene is TRBJ1-1, the V gene TRBV4-3, with TRBD1 as a possible D gene (5 bases). Trimming cost V 1 base and J 1 base, with 13 bases left between them. The germline V gene has CDR1 LGHNA and CDR2 YSLEER. The CDR3 spans 16 residues. The DNA for the CDR3 is TGCGCCAGCAGCCAAGGGGGAAAGGGGAAGAACACTGAAGCTTTCTTT. Amino acid sequence: CASSQGGKGKNTEAFF.

This clone was seen only once. The chain is built from TRBV15 and TRBJ1-1; tentative D call: TRBD1 (6 bases). The V end lost 3 bases, the J end lost 4 bases, and 12 bases lay between the germline ends. Germline lookup yields CDR1 LNHNV and CDR2 YYDKDF (reference sequence). The CDR3 is 14 residues long. The CDR3 DNA follows: TGTGCCACCAGCAGGAGGGGAGGGGGCACTGAAGCTTTCTTT. Translation gives CATSRRGGGTEAFF.

The chain is built from TRBV30 and TRBJ1-3; 10 bases line up with TRBD1. With V trimmed by 7 bases and J by 8 bases, 5 bases remained unmatched. CDR1 GTSNPN and CDR2 SVGIG come from the germline V gene (reference sequence). The CDR3 totals 12 residues. CDR3 amino acids: CAFWDRGYTIYF. CDR3 in DNA: TGTGCCTTTTGGGACAGGGGTTACACCATATATTTT.

This chain uses TRBV29-1 with TRBJ1-2, with D perhaps TRBD1 (5 bases). From germline, CDR1 is SQVTM and CDR2 ANQGSEA. The CDR3 loop spans 15 amino acids. With 0 bases removed from V and 8 bases from J, the gap between germline ends came to 19 bases. Here the CDR3 DNA reads TGCAGCGTTGAAGACTCTGACGCGGGGCGAGGGGGCTACACCTTC. It encodes CSVEDSDAGRGGYTF.

V usage is TRBV30 and J usage is TRBJ1-4, with D unresolved. CDR1 is GTSNPN and CDR2 is SVGIG in the germline V gene (reference sequence). Trimming removed 0 bases at V and 5 bases at J, with 16 bases between. This CDR3 region has 16 residues. The CDR3 spells CAWSVRFYSKNEKLFF. CDR3 coding DNA: TGTGCCTGGAGTGTACGTTTCTACAGCAAAAATGAAAAACTGTTTTTT.

The chain recombines TRBV5-4 with TRBJ1-1, with TRBD1 matching 11 bases. The CDR3 length is 16 residues. The V and J ends lost 4 bases and 3 bases, in that order; junction bases with no gene match: 8. Germline V gives CDR1 SGHNT, CDR2 YYREEE (reference sequence). The CDR3 DNA sequence: TGTGCCAGCAGCGGCGGGACAGGGGGACGGTACACTGAAGCTTTCTTT. Translation: CASSGGTGGRYTEAFF.

Only one count was recorded for this clone. The chain combines TRBV3-1 (or the pseudogene TRBV3-2) with TRBJ1-4; TRBD1 matches 7 bases. Germline-derived CDR1 and CDR2 are LGHDT and YNNKEL (reference sequence). The CDR3 is 15 amino acids. J lost 7 bases, V lost 3 bases, and 8 bases had no gene match. Here the CDR3 reads CASSHLRQGPEKLFF. The CDR3 coding sequence is TGTGCCAGCAGCCACCTCAGACAGGGACCTGAAAAACTGTTTTTT.

This chain joins TRBV10-2 and TRBJ2-2; D might be TRBD1 (6 bases). V gave up 5 bases and J gave up 1 base, with 8 bases separating them. This CDR3 contains 14 residues. Germline V gene data show CDR1 as WSHSY and CDR2 as SAAADI. CDR3 bases: TGCGCCAGCAGTCTACAGGGGAACACCGGGGAGCTGTTTTTT. This gives the protein CASSLQGNTGELFF.

The CDR3 DNA reads TGTGCCAGTAGCGTCGGACTAGCATACAATGAGCAGTTCTTC. It yields the protein CASSVGLAYNEQFF. The V call is TRBV19, the J call TRBJ2-1; TRBD2 agrees at 8 bases. CDR3 length equals 14 residues. With V trimmed by 6 bases and J by 4 bases, 5 bases remained unmatched. Germline loops: CDR1 LNHDA, CDR2 SQIVND (reference sequence).

The V gene is TRBV7-2, the J gene TRBJ1-1; D is perhaps TRBD1 (5 bases). With 5 bases removed from V and 4 bases from J, the gap between germline ends came to 17 bases. The CDR3 length is 15 residues. The germline V gene encodes CDR1 SGHTA and CDR2 FQGNSA. CDR3 DNA: TGTGCCAGCAGCAGAGACGCAGGGAAGGGCACTGAAGCTTTCTTT. It specifies CASSRDAGKGTEAFF.

This clone was picked up one time. The chain has TRBV4-3 and TRBJ1-2, with 7 bases lining up with TRBD1. After removal of 0 bases from V and 3 bases from J, the junction contained 4 bases not matched to a gene. Looked up from germline, CDR1 is LGHNA and CDR2 is YSLEER. This CDR3 has 15 amino acids. This chain's CDR3 is CASSQDGDRYYGYTF. DNA for the CDR3: TGCGCCAGCAGCCAAGACGGGGACAGATACTATGGCTACACCTTC.

The CDR3 nucleotides are TGTGCCAGCAGGAATAGCGGGAGCTCCTACAATGAGCAGTTCTTC. As protein: CASRNSGSSYNEQFF. The V gene is TRBV11-2, the J gene TRBJ2-1, with 9 bases that match TRBD2. The CDR3 is made up of 15 amino acids. Germline V gene sequence: CDR1 SGHAT, CDR2 FQNNGV. V was clipped by 6 bases and J by 0 bases; unmatched bases: 3.

CDR3 sequence: CATSSTAQNTEAFF. CDR3 nucleotides: TGTGCCACCAGCAGCACAGCCCAGAACACTGAAGCTTTCTTT. The chain couples TRBV15 to TRBJ1-1; no definite D call. The CDR3 spans 14 residues. Trimming removed 3 bases from V and 1 base from J, with 9 bases in between. In germline, CDR1 is LNHNV, CDR2 YYDKDF (reference sequence).

The chain carries TRBV1 and TRBJ2-3; the table assigns TRBD2, which was not confirmed against the DNA. TRBV1 is a recognized pseudogene. The CDR3 extends over 17 amino acids. CDR3 amino acids: CTSSQDGLAGGEDTQYF. CDR3 DNA: TGCACCAGCAGCCAAGATGGTCTAGCGGGGGGTGAAGATACGCAGTATTTT.

The chain uses TRBV19 and TRBJ2-5; D might be TRBD2 (6 bases). In germline, CDR1 is LNHDA, CDR2 SQIVND (reference sequence). The CDR3 runs to 14 residues. Trimming took 3 bases from V and 4 from J, leaving 12 bases between them. The CDR3 nucleotides read TGTGCCAGTAGTATGGAGGGGCAGGGAGAGACCCAGTACTTC. Its translation is CASSMEGQGETQYF.

The J gene is TRBJ2-3, the V gene TRBV18; D is possibly TRBD1 (7 bases). CDR1 is KGHSH, CDR2 LQKENI, per germline. The germline V and J ends were trimmed by 3 bases and 3 bases, with 13 bases remaining between them. This CDR3 has 15 amino acids. The CDR3 reads CASSPGGGLTDTQYF. The CDR3 nucleotides read TGTGCCAGCTCACCTGGAGGGGGCCTGACAGATACGCAGTATTTT. The full variable domain, with the rest looked up from reference TRBV18 and TRBJ2-3, is NAGVMQNPRHLVRRRGQEARLRCSPMKGHSHVYWYRQLPEEGLKFMVYLQKENIIDESGMPKERFSAEFPKEGPSILRIQQVVRGDSAAYFCASSPGGGLTDTQYFGPGTRLTVL.

The V and J genes are TRBV18 and TRBJ2-7; TRBD2 matches at 8 bases. Germline values: CDR1 KGHSH, CDR2 LQKENI. The V gene end was trimmed by 1 base and the J gene end by 1 base; junction bases not matched to a gene: 9. CDR3 length: 17 amino acids. CDR3 residues: CASSPQAGGEYSYEQYV. For the CDR3, the DNA is TGTGCCAGCTCACCACAGGCGGGAGGCGAATATTCCTACGAGCAGTACGTC.

The chain uses TRBV10-2 and TRBJ2-2; TRBD2 might be the D (6 bases). The CDR3 runs to 14 residues. Germline CDR1 WSHSY, CDR2 SAAADI. V was trimmed by 3 bases and J by 5 bases, leaving 10 bases between them. The CDR3 here is CASSEGDLTGELFF. In nucleotides, the CDR3 is TGCGCCAGCAGTGAAGGGGACTTAACCGGGGAGCTGTTTTTT.

The chain combines TRBV5-6 with TRBJ1-1, with 7 bases fitting TRBD1. There are 18 residues in the CDR3. V trimming: 3 bases; J trimming: 6 bases; junction bases outside the gene matches: 20. The V gene's germline CDR1 is SGHDT and CDR2 YYEEEE. CDR3 amino acids: CASSWRLGGARFFAEAFF. CDR3 bases: TGTGCCAGCAGCTGGCGCTTAGGGGGCGCACGGTTCTTCGCTGAAGCTTTCTTT. The full variable domain, with the rest looked up from reference TRBV5-6 and TRBJ1-1, is DAGVTQSPTHLIKTRGQQVTLRCSPKSGHDTVSWYQQALGQGPQFIFQYYEEEERQRGNFPDRFSGHQFPNYSSELNVNALLLGDSALYLCASSWRLGGARFFAEAFFGQGTRLTVV.

The chain carries TRBV5-1 and TRBJ1-1; 7 positions agree with TRBD1. The germline CDR1 and CDR2 sequences are SGHRS and YFSETQ. This CDR3 has 15 residues. Unmatched junction bases numbered 12, after V lost 5 bases and J lost 5 bases. As DNA, the CDR3 is TGCGCCAGCAGGGGCCGGACAGGTTTATGGACTGAAGCTTTCTTT. Protein sequence: CASRGRTGLWTEAFF.

This clone was picked up one time. The gene calls are TRBV12-5 and TRBJ1-2; D ambiguous. Germline V lookup: CDR1 LGHNT, CDR2 FRNRAP. V was shortened by 8 bases and J by 4 bases, with 11 bases between the two germline ends. This CDR3 comprises 12 residues. CDR3 residues: CASTRAGYGYTF. The CDR3 DNA is TGTGCTAGTACGAGGGCGGGCTATGGCTACACCTTC.

The chain is built from TRBV6-2 or TRBV6-3 and TRBJ1-1, with unresolved D. CDR3 length: 15 residues. Germline CDR1 reads MNHEY; CDR2 reads SVGEGT. Trimming stripped 0 bases from V and 4 bases from J, with 12 bases between. CDR3 residues: CASSYSTRSGTEAFF. The CDR3 nucleotides are TGTGCCAGCAGTTACTCGACGAGGTCGGGCACTGAAGCTTTCTTT.

The rearrangement uses TRBV9 and TRBJ2-5, with unresolved D. The CDR3 length is 14 residues. CDR1 and CDR2 from the germline V gene are SGDLS and YYNGEE. Trimming cost V 9 bases and J 0 bases, with 15 bases left between them. The CDR3 coding sequence is TGTGCCACCCCGATACACCGGGACCAAGAGACCCAGTACTTC. This sequence encodes CATPIHRDQETQYF.

This sequence joins TRBV6-2 or TRBV6-3 and TRBJ2-2, with D maybe TRBD2 (6 bases). Between the trimmed V and J ends, which lost 2 bases and 1 base, there was a span of 20 bases. Germline V lookup: CDR1 MNHEY, CDR2 SVGEGT. The CDR3 sequence is 19 residues long. Here the CDR3 DNA reads TGTGCCAGCAGTTACCCACTCCTTACCGGGACTCTGAACACCGGGGAGCTGTTTTTT. Translation gives CASSYPLLTGTLNTGELFF.

The CDR3: CASSPRGYPYEQYV. Here the CDR3 DNA reads TGTGCCAGCAGCCCAAGGGGGTATCCCTACGAGCAGTACGTC. This chain uses TRBV7-9 with TRBJ2-7; perhaps TRBD1 as D (6 bases). This CDR3 is built from 14 residues. V was cut by 5 bases and J by 2 bases, with 13 bases left in between. Germline V gene data show CDR1 as SEHNR and CDR2 as FQNEAQ (reference sequence).

The chain joins TRBV5-1 to TRBJ2-1, with TRBD2 matching 8 bases. V shed 8 bases, J shed 7 bases, and the junction held 26 bases outside the gene matches. From germline, CDR1 is SGHRS and CDR2 YFSETQ. The CDR3 totals 19 residues. CDR3 sequence reads: CARTEPGLEWLGRCNEQFF. CDR3 sequence (DNA): TGCGCCAGAACTGAACCGGGACTAGAGTGGTTGGGTCGTTGTAATGAGCAGTTCTTC. Variable domain in full (rest from reference TRBV5-1 and TRBJ2-1): KAGVTQTPRYLIKTRGQQVTLSCSPISGHRSVSWYQQTPGQGLQFLFEYFSETQRNKGNFPGRFSGRQFSNSRSEMNVSTLELGDSALYLCARTEPGLEWLGRCNEQFFGPGTRLTVL.

The rearrangement joins TRBV20-1 to TRBJ1-2, with D unclear. The CDR3 sequence is 10 residues long. Trimming removed 6 bases at V and 8 bases at J, with 10 bases between. Germline V gene data show CDR1 as DFQATT and CDR2 as SNEGSKA (reference sequence). This chain's CDR3 is CSAPGYGYTF. The CDR3 DNA reads TGCAGTGCACCAGGCTACGGCTACACCTTC.